This T cell receptor beta chain was sequenced during a study of T cell responses to AZD1222 COVID-19 vaccine. Germline assignment: CDR1 MNHEY and CDR2 SMNVEV (reference sequence). V was pared by 5 bases and J by 8 bases, with 10 bases between. The CDR3 is made up of 13 amino acids. Libraries were prepared by immunoSEQ multiplex PCR; TCRdb keeps only in-frame clonotypes and omits some of them. The table lists some 140,000 clones, 92% of them singletons. This receptor was identified in an adult in good health. The V gene is TRBV27, the J gene TRBJ1-6, with D maybe TRBD1 (6 bases). The source material was peripheral blood, sampled on day 0 of AZD1222 vaccination. DNA of the CDR3: TGTGCCAGCAGTGAGTACAGGGATTCACCCCTCCACTTT. This translates into CASSEYRDSPLHF.